This is a list of T cell receptor beta chains from one sample in a study of response to subunit inactivated influenza vaccine. TCRdb reprocessed the RT-PCR reads with MiXCR, giving one entry per CDR3 protein. This table holds just under 250,000 distinct CDR3 sequences, 10% to 15% found once. The sample consisted of non-naive T cells sorted from PBMCs, taken 14 days before vaccination. The receptors originated from a man over 45 who received an inactivated influenza vaccine. CDR3s include the opening cysteine and the closing phenylalanine or tryptophan. A D gene is named only where the DNA matches it firmly. Where a row states a size, it is once, few, many or the class of an expanded clone; other rows omit it.

d_gene	abundance	v_gene	j_gene	CDR3nt	CDR3aa
NA	few	TRBV27	TRBJ2-3	TGTGCCAGCAGTGAACTCGGACGCACAGATACGCAGTATTTT	CASSELGRTDTQYF
TRBD1	few	TRBV7-9	TRBJ1-1	TGTGCCAGCAGCTGGTGGGACAGGGCTGAAGCTTTCTTT	CASSWWDRAEAFF
TRBD2	few	TRBV5-1	TRBJ2-1	TGCGCCAGCAGCCCAAGCGGGAGGGCCCGCGGGAATGAGCAGTTCTTC	CASSPSGRARGNEQFF
TRBD1	NA	TRBV7-7	TRBJ2-7	TGTGCTAGCAGCCCGGGACAGGGAAGCCACGAGCAGTACTTC	CASSPGQGSHEQYF
NA	NA	TRBV20-1	TRBJ1-5	TGCAGTGCTAGAGTACGGGAAGCCCAGCATTTT	CSARVREAQHF
TRBD1	many	TRBV4-3	TRBJ2-7	TGCGCCAGCAGCCCGACAGGGGGCATTTACGAGCAGTACTTC	CASSPTGGIYEQYF
TRBD1	few	TRBV6-2/TRBV6-3	TRBJ1-2	TGTGCCAGCAGTTACGGTGGGACAGGGGATACGTTGGACTATGGCTACACCTTC	CASSYGGTGDTLDYGYTF
TRBD1	NA	TRBV10-3	TRBJ2-1	TGTGCCATCAGTGACCCAGACAGGGCCTACAATGAGCAGTTCTTC	CAISDPDRAYNEQFF
NA	NA	TRBV5-1	TRBJ2-3	TGCGCCAACAGCTTGGAGGGACAGAACACAGATACGCAGTATTTT	CANSLEGQNTDTQYF
NA	many	TRBV5-1	TRBJ2-5	TGCGCCAGCGGCCGGGACAGCCAGGGAGGGACCCAGTACTTC	CASGRDSQGGTQYF
NA	NA	TRBV5-1	TRBJ2-5	TGCGCCAGCAGCTTGGAAGAGGGGACCCAGTACTTC	CASSLEEGTQYF
TRBD1	few	TRBV5-1	TRBJ2-7	TGCGCCAGCAGCGCAGGGACAGTTAAGACCTACGAGCAGTACTTC	CASSAGTVKTYEQYF
NA	many	TRBV20-1	TRBJ2-1	TGCAGTGCTAGCACCCTAGCCCTTCTCGATGAGCAGTTCTTC	CSASTLALLDEQFF
TRBD2	NA	TRBV7-8	TRBJ2-1	TGTGCCAGCAGCGACGCAAGGGACTATGTATACAATGAGCAGTTCTTC	CASSDARDYVYNEQFF
NA	NA	TRBV28	TRBJ2-6	TGTGCCAGCAGTTTATTCGGGGCTGGGGCCAACGTCCTGACTTTC	CASSLFGAGANVLTF
NA	many	TRBV3-1	TRBJ2-7	TGTGCCAGCAGCCGTGAGGGATCCTCCTACGAGCAGTACTTC	CASSREGSSYEQYF
TRBD1	many	TRBV5-5	TRBJ2-7	TGTGCCAGCAGCTTGAGACAGGGGTCCTACGAGCAGTACTTC	CASSLRQGSYEQYF
NA	few	TRBV14	TRBJ1-2	TGTGCCAGCAGCCAAGTAGCGGTCCCCTATGGCTACACCTTC	CASSQVAVPYGYTF
NA	NA	TRBV27	TRBJ1-5	TGTGCCAGCAGTTTCAGGGAGAATCAGCCCCAGCATTTT	CASSFRENQPQHF
NA	many	TRBV18	TRBJ2-7	TGTGCCAGCTCAAACTCTGTGAGGGAGCAGTACTTC	CASSNSVREQYF
TRBD2	NA	TRBV10-3	TRBJ2-2	TGTGCCATCAGTGAGCCGGGACTAGCGGGAGGGGCCCGCGGGGAGCTGTTTTTT	CAISEPGLAGGARGELFF
NA	NA	TRBV5-1	TRBJ2-3	TGCGCCAGCAGCTTGGGCACCTACACAGATACGCAGTATTTT	CASSLGTYTDTQYF
TRBD1	NA	TRBV28	TRBJ1-6	TGTGCCAGCAGGACAGGGGGTAATTCACCCCTCCACTTT	CASRTGGNSPLHF
NA	NA	TRBV9	TRBJ2-2	TGTGCCAGCAGCGCGGGGACACTCACCGGGGAGCTGTTTTTT	CASSAGTLTGELFF
NA	NA	TRBV12-3/TRBV12-4	TRBJ2-1	TGTGCCAGCACCCCGATTCTCGGCCGCTCCTACAATGAGCAGTTCTTC	CASTPILGRSYNEQFF
NA	NA	TRBV30	TRBJ2-1	TGTGCCTGGAGTCCAACTTGGGGTAATGAGCAGTTCTTC	CAWSPTWGNEQFF